This TCR beta chain was found in a study of post-analysis software for immune sequencing data. Study details: Relapsing-remitting, secondary progressive and progressive-relapsing multiple sclerosis were all included among the disease courses. Findings and limits, study-wide: Patients carried a handful of TRBV segments more frequently than controls did, and TRBV5-6, TRBV5-1 and TRBV20-1 were among them.

The CDR3 spans 14 residues. The germline gives CDR1 DFQATT, CDR2 SNEGSKA (reference sequence). With V trimmed by 6 bases and J by 5 bases, 10 bases remained unmatched. This clonotype has a handful of counts. Its antigen is currently unknown. Unique molecular identifiers were carried by the TCR beta cDNA libraries. TCRdb re-called the PCR reads with MiXCR, one entry per CDR3 protein. The data show about 430,000 distinct CDR3 sequences, with 39% seen just once and about 8% held by the top ten. The chain combines TRBV20-1 with TRBJ2-5; 9 bases map to TRBD2. Specimen: blood. The receptor was derived from a girl aged 2-10 years with multiple sclerosis. The CDR3 protein is CSAPGGRALETQYF. CDR3 nucleotides: TGCAGTGCCCCTGGCGGGAGGGCCCTTGAGACCCAGTACTTC.